This TCR beta chain stems from a study of shared clonotypes between healthy human individuals. Repertoires were generated with immunoSEQ multiplex PCR, while TCRdb's copy carries only in-frame clones and drops some. This sample has about 2.1 million clones, with 80% to 95% found just once. On this clone itself: Its antigen is not identified.

The CDR3 loop spans 16 amino acids. Trimming took 1 base from V and 4 from J; bases not matched to a gene: 5. The germline V gene has CDR1 SGHRS and CDR2 YFSETQ. The study, taken as a whole, reports: Naive subsets generally exceeded memory subsets in estimated richness.

Selected positively for CCR7 and CD45RO-negative, naive CD8 cells excluded terminally differentiated effector memory CD45RA+ cells. The origin of this receptor is a man aged 18 to 29 in good health. Some clones in this sample may be carry-over from other donors' samples. V and J are TRBV5-1 and TRBJ2-1, with 10 nucleotides matching TRBD1. Input material: naive CD8+ T cells from PBMCs. For the CDR3, the DNA is TGCGCCAGCAGCTTGCGAGGGACAGGGGCTTACAATGAGCAGTTCTTC. This translates into CASSLRGTGAYNEQFF.